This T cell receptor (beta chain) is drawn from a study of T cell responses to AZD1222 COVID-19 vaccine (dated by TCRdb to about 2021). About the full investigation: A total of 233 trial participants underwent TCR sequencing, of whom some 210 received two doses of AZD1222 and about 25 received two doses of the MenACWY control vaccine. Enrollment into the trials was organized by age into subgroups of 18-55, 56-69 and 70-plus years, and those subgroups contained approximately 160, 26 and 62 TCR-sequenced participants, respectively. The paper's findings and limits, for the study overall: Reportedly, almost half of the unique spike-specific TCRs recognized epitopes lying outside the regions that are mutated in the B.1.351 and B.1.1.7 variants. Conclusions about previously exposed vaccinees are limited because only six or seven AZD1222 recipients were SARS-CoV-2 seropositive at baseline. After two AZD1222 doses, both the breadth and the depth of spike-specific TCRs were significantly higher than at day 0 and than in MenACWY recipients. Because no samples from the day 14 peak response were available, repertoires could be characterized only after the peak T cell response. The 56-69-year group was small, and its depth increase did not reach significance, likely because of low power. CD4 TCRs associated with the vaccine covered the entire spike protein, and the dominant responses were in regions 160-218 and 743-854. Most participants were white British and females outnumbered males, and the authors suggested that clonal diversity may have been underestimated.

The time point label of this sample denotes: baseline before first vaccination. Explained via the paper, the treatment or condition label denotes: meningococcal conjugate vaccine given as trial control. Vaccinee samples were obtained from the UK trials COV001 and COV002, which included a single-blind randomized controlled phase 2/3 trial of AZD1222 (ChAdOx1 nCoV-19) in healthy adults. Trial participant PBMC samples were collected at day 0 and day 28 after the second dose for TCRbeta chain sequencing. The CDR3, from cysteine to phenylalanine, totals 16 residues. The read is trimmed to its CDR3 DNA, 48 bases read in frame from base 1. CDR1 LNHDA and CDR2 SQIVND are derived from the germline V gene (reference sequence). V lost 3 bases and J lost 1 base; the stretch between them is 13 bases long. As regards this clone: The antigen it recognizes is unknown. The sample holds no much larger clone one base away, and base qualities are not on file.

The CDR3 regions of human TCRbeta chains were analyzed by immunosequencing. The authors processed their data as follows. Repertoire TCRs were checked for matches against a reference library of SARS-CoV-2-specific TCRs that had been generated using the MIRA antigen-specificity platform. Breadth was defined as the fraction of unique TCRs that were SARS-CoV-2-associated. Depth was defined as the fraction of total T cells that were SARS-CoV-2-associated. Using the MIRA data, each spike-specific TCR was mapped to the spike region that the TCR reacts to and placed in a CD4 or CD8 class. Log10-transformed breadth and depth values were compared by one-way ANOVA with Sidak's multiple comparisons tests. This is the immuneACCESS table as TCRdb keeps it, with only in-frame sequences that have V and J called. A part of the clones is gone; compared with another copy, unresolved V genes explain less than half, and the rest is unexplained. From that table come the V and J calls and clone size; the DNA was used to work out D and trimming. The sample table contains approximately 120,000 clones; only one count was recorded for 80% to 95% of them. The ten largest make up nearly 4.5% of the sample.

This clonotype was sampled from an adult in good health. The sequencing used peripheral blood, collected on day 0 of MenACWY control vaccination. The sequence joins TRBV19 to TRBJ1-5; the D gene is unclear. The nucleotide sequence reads TGTGCCAGTAGTATCTTTTTCGGGTTCAGCAATCAGCCCCAGCATTTT. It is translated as CASSIFFGFSNQPQHF.